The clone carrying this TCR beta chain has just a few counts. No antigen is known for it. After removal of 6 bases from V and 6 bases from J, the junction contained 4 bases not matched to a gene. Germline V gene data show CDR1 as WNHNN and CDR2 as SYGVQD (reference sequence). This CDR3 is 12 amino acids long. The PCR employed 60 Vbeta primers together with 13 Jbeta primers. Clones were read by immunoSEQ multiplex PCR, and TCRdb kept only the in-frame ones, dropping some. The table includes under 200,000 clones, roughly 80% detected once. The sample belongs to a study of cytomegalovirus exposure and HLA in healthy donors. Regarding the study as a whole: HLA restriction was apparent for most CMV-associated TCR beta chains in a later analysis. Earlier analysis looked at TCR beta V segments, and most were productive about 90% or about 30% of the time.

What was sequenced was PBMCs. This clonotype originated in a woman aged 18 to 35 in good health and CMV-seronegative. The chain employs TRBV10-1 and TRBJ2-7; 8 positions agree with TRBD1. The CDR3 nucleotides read TGCGCCAGCAGCGTCAGGGGGCGCGAGCAGTACGTC. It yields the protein CASSVRGREQYV.